This TCR beta chain was found in a study of blood T cells in healthy people across ages. Researchers isolated at least 6 million PBMCs per sample. V was clipped by 4 bases and J by 4 bases, with 12 bases between them. CDR1 and CDR2 (germline): KGHDR, SFDVKD. CDR3 length: 15 residues. Alongside a J-beta primer mix, a sample-barcoded 5' primer served in a second PCR lasting about 7 to 11 cycles. TCRdb fed the 5' RACE reads into MiXCR, producing one record per CDR3 protein. The sample holds approximately 690,000 distinct CDR3 sequences, approximately 50% seen once. What was sequenced was blood. V is TRBV24-1 and J is TRBJ2-2; D perhaps matches TRBD1 (6 bases). The source is a man aged 60 to 69 in good health. The CDR3 coding sequence is TGTGCCACCAGTGACCACAGGGTGTCCACCGGGGAGCTGTTTTTT. Protein sequence: CATSDHRVSTGELFF.